This passage covers 7 T cell receptor beta chains from one sample sequenced in a study of T cells in Graves' hyperthyroidism and ophthalmopathy. RNA transcripts yielded amplified TCR beta CDR3 regions. Carried out on the TCR CDR3, a first-round RT-PCR used the HTBI primer set. TCRdb itself ran the multiplex PCR reads through MiXCR, one entry per CDR3 protein. This sample has about 350,000 distinct CDR3 sequences, with about a sixth found just once. Sample: blood. The receptors here all came from a woman aged 25 to 39 with Graves' hyperthyroidism that later progressed to Graves' ophthalmopathy.

This clonotype appeared once. This chain uses TRBV6-2 or TRBV6-3 with TRBJ2-3; perhaps TRBD2 as D (6 bases). There are 13 residues in the CDR3. The V gene lost 5 bases and the J gene lost 3 bases, with 9 bases spanning the gap. CDR1 is MNHEY, CDR2 SVGEGT, per germline. CDR3 sequence reads: CASSRDLTDTQYF. CDR3 nucleotides: TGTGCCAGCAGTAGGGACTTAACAGATACGCAGTATTTT.

A note on this clonotype: Since a much larger clone is just one base distant, this may be a read error. The chain links TRBV6-4 to TRBJ2-7; D is perhaps TRBD1 or TRBD2 (5 bases each). The germline gives CDR1 MRHNA, CDR2 SNTAGT. Trimming stripped 7 bases from V and 7 bases from J, with 14 bases between. The CDR3 runs to 12 residues. The CDR3 DNA follows: TGTGCCAGCAAGGCAGGGAGCGGTGAGCAGTACTTC. Translating gives CASKAGSGEQYF.

This clonotype was picked up many times. V usage is TRBV12-3 or TRBV12-4 and J usage is TRBJ2-7; the D gene could be TRBD1 or TRBD2 (5 bases each). This CDR3 has 14 residues. With 7 bases removed from V and 5 bases from J, the gap between germline ends came to 18 bases. This CDR3 is CASNQYRDADEQYF. The DNA of the CDR3 is TGTGCCAGCAATCAGTACCGGGACGCCGACGAGCAGTACTTC.

The table lists this clonotype with many counts. The rearrangement links TRBV5-1 to TRBJ2-7, with 12 bases fitting TRBD2. V gave up 4 bases and J gave up 4 bases; unmatched junction bases: 6. Germline values: CDR1 SGHRS, CDR2 YFSETQ. The CDR3 covers 15 residues. The CDR3 DNA is TGCGCCAGCAGCCATGGACTAGCGGGGCGTTACGAGCAGTACTTC. Protein sequence: CASSHGLAGRYEQYF.

The V and J genes are TRBV5-4 and TRBJ1-2, with 9 bases matching TRBD1. The germline CDR1 and CDR2 sequences are SGHNT and YYREEE (reference sequence). The CDR3 loop spans 15 amino acids. Losses at the gene ends were 4 bases for V and 2 bases for J; bases not matched to a gene: 6. The CDR3: CASSEDRGRNYGYTF. The DNA for the CDR3 is TGTGCCAGCAGCGAGGACAGGGGAAGGAACTATGGCTACACCTTC.

The chain couples TRBV2 to TRBJ2-4; possibly TRBD2 for D (7 bases). Germline V gene lookup returns CDR1 SNHLY and CDR2 FYNNEI. V was shortened by 7 bases and J by 5 bases, with 21 bases between the two germline ends. CDR3 size: 16 residues. CDR3 nucleotides: TGTGCCAGCACTGACCCCATCTCGGGGGGCCAAAACATTCAGTACTTC. Its protein is CASTDPISGGQNIQYF. Full variable domain (rest looked up from reference TRBV2 and TRBJ2-4): EPEVTQTPSHQVTQMGQEVILRCVPISNHLYFYWYRQILGQKVEFLVSFYNNEISEKSEIFDDQFSVERPDGSNFTLKIRSTKLEDSAMYFCASTDPISGGQNIQYFGAGTRLSVL.

V is TRBV4-1 and J is TRBJ2-7, with TRBD2 matching 8 bases. Germline V gives CDR1 MGHRA, CDR2 YSYEKL. V lost 1 base, J lost 4 bases, and 6 bases stayed unmatched. The CDR3 extends over 15 amino acids. CDR3 nucleotides: TGCGCCAGCAGCCAAGTGGGTAGCGGGGTATACGAGCAGTACTTC. As protein: CASSQVGSGVYEQYF.